The 18 T cell receptor beta chains in this list originate from one sample, sequenced in a study of T cells expressing NK-cell markers. TCRdb reanalyzed the 5' RACE reads, giving one entry per CDR3 protein sequence and no DNA. This sample's table reports roughly 300,000 distinct CDR3 sequences. Sequencing was carried out using blood T cells: a sorted CD56 or NKG2C T cell subset, CD4+ or CD8+ T cells, or bulk PBMC T cells (not recorded which). These receptor sequences come from a woman aged 18-70 years in good health.

The chain is built from TRBV28 and TRBJ1-3. This CDR3 contains 15 residues. Germline V CDR1 and CDR2: MDHEN, SYDVKM. CDR3 loop: CASSLTGPSGNTIYF.

This rearrangement joins TRBV28 to TRBJ2-1; TCRdb calls TRBD1, which cannot be checked without DNA. The CDR3 runs to 16 residues. Germline V gives CDR1 MDHEN, CDR2 SYDVKM. CDR3: CASSFASGPLGNEQFF.

The rearrangement links TRBV7-9 to TRBJ1-4; the TCRdb call, TRBD1, lacks DNA for checking. Germline loops: CDR1 SEHNR, CDR2 FQNEAQ (reference sequence). The length of the CDR3 is 16 residues. The CDR3 reads CASSFLPGPDNEKLFF.

V and J are TRBV20-1 and TRBJ2-1. CDR3 size: 14 residues. CDR1 and CDR2 (germline): DFQATT, SNEGSKA (reference sequence). The CDR3: CSVSGRSSYNEQFF.

This sequence joins TRBV18 and TRBJ1-1; the D call of TRBD1 rests on TCRdb alone, since no DNA is present to check it. The CDR3 has 14 residues. Germline values: CDR1 KGHSH, CDR2 LQKENI. CDR3 protein: CASSPPTNSPGAFF.

This chain links TRBV9 with TRBJ2-5; there is no DNA to check the TCRdb D call of TRBD1. Germline V gene lookup returns CDR1 SGDLS and CDR2 YYNGEE. This CDR3 contains 15 residues. CDR3 loop: CASSVDVGGAETQYF.

The V gene is TRBV7-9, the J gene TRBJ1-4. Germline-derived CDR1 and CDR2 are SEHNR and FQNEAQ (reference sequence). The CDR3 has 12 residues. Here the CDR3 reads CASSPFNEKLFF.

The chain links TRBV20-1 to TRBJ2-3; no DNA is available, so the TRBD2 call from TCRdb remains unchecked. The germline gives CDR1 DFQATT, CDR2 SNEGSKA (reference sequence). The CDR3 sequence is 13 residues long. This CDR3 is CSAAGLDTDTQYF.

The chain couples TRBV6-2 or TRBV6-3 to TRBJ2-2. The V gene's germline CDR1 is MNHEY and CDR2 SVGEGT. The CDR3 extends over 14 amino acids. The CDR3 is CASSYWGDTGELFF.

The chain has TRBV18 and TRBJ2-3. The germline V gene encodes CDR1 KGHSH and CDR2 LQKENI. This CDR3 spans 14 amino acids. The CDR3 sequence is CASSPSAVTDTQYF.

The chain joins TRBV7-2 to TRBJ2-2; TCRdb gives TRBD2 as the D gene, but with no DNA this cannot be confirmed. Germline assignment: CDR1 SGHTA and CDR2 FQGNSA. This CDR3 region has 16 residues. The CDR3 here is CASSYRTSGDTGELFF. Filled out from reference TRBV7-2 and TRBJ2-2, the complete variable domain reads GAGVSQSPSNKVTEKGKDVELRCDPISGHTALYWYRQSLGQGLEFLIYFQGNSAPDKSGLPSDRFSAERTGGSVSTLTIQRTQQEDSAVYLCASSYRTSGDTGELFFGEGSRLTVL.

The V gene is TRBV12-3 or TRBV12-4, the J gene TRBJ1-3. CDR3 size: 14 residues. CDR3 region: CASSFRDTGNTIYF.

V usage is TRBV7-3 and J usage is TRBJ2-7. The CDR3 is made up of 12 amino acids. CDR1 is SGHTA, CDR2 FQGTGA, per germline. The CDR3: CASSMDQYEQYF.

J is TRBJ1-5 and V is TRBV23-1. TRBV23-1 is noted as an ORF with a role that remains uncertain. The CDR3 contains 16 residues. This CDR3 reads CASSQSGTYSNQPQHF.

V and J are TRBV20-1 and TRBJ1-1; without DNA, the TCRdb call of TRBD1 cannot be checked. The germline V gene encodes CDR1 DFQATT and CDR2 SNEGSKA (reference sequence). The CDR3 covers 13 residues. The CDR3 reads CSARERKTAEAFF.

This chain connects TRBV20-1 to TRBJ2-3; there is no DNA to check the TCRdb D call of TRBD2. The V gene's germline CDR1 is DFQATT and CDR2 SNEGSKA (reference sequence). The length of the CDR3 is 15 residues. The CDR3 loop is CSASSTSGSTDTQYF.

CDR3 sequence: CASSLRSLAGYNEQFF. The rearrangement uses TRBV7-2 and TRBJ2-1. CDR1 SGHTA and CDR2 FQGNSA come from the germline V gene. The CDR3 is 16 residues long.

The genes are TRBV20-1 and TRBJ1-6; there is no DNA to check the TCRdb D call of TRBD1. This CDR3 spans 16 amino acids. Germline CDR1 is DFQATT and CDR2 is SNEGSKA (reference sequence). Here the CDR3 reads CSAPGETGGVNSPLHF.